What follows are 12 T cell receptor beta chains derived from one specimen sequenced in a study of identical twins. TCRdb reprocessed the 5' RACE reads with MiXCR, giving one entry per CDR3 protein. The data contain hundreds of thousands of distinct CDR3 sequences, roughly an eighth of them singletons. This sample was also put to use in a study of yellow fever vaccine responses in identical twins.

Material for sequencing was CD8+ T cells sorted from blood. The receptors derive from a woman aged 18-29 years in good health.

This clonotype was seen a few times. The genes are TRBV6-4 and TRBJ2-2; D is perhaps TRBD1 (5 bases). The germline V gene has CDR1 MRHNA and CDR2 SNTAGT. CDR3 size: 17 residues. V gave up 0 bases and J gave up 3 bases, with 14 bases separating them. The CDR3 DNA sequence: TGTGCCAGCAGTGACTCGGCTGGCGGCAGGGACACCGGGGAGCTGTTTTTT. It encodes CASSDSAGGRDTGELFF.

This clonotype was found a few times. V gene TRBV5-8 combines with J gene TRBJ2-7, with D tentatively TRBD1 (6 bases). Trimming cost V 2 bases and J 1 base, with 13 bases left between them. Per germline, CDR1 SGHTS and CDR2 YDEGEE. The CDR3 extends over 15 amino acids. CDR3 sequence reads: CASSFGLGGSYEQYF. The CDR3 region has the DNA TGTGCCAGCAGCTTTGGTCTAGGGGGATCCTACGAGCAGTACTTC.

This clonotype turned up a few times. This sequence joins TRBV10-3 and TRBJ2-7, with TRBD1 matching over 8 bases. Germline V gene lookup returns CDR1 ENHRY and CDR2 SYGVKD. Trimming removed 2 bases from V and 5 bases from J; junction bases left unmatched: 8. There are 15 residues in the CDR3. CDR3 loop: CAISEPLGQDDEQYV. CDR3 DNA sequence: TGTGCCATCAGTGAGCCTTTGGGACAGGACGACGAGCAGTACGTC.

This clonotype came up a few times. For the CDR3, the DNA is TGTGCCAGCAGTTACTCAGGCAGGGTGTGGACCGGGGAGCTGTTTTTT. Protein product: CASSYSGRVWTGELFF. V gene TRBV6-5 combines with J gene TRBJ2-2, with D perhaps TRBD1 (5 bases). The CDR3 totals 16 residues. V lost 0 bases to trimming and J lost 5 bases, with 13 bases between them. CDR1 is MNHEY, CDR2 SVGAGI, per germline.

This clonotype has a handful of counts. V and J are TRBV6-1 and TRBJ2-1, with unresolved D. Trimming removed 7 bases at V and 5 bases at J, with 21 bases between. Germline CDR1 MNHNS, CDR2 SASEGT. The CDR3 is 16 amino acids. In DNA form, the CDR3 reads TGTGCCAGCACATCCACGGGCCCTTTACCTGACAATGAGCAGTTCTTC. This codes for CASTSTGPLPDNEQFF.

The chain couples TRBV12-3 or TRBV12-4 to TRBJ2-5; D gene unclear. The CDR3 is 13 residues long. Between the trimmed V and J ends, which lost 6 bases and 1 base, there was a span of 9 bases. This CDR3 reads CASRKMGQETQYF. The CDR3 nucleotides are TGTGCCAGCAGGAAAATGGGCCAAGAGACCCAGTACTTC.

This clonotype was seen more than once but under ten times. The chain is built from TRBV28 and TRBJ2-7; 7 nucleotides align to TRBD1. The CDR3 is made up of 14 amino acids. The V gene end was trimmed by 3 bases and the J gene end by 3 bases; junction bases not matched to a gene: 5. From germline, CDR1 is MDHEN and CDR2 SYDVKM. The CDR3 loop reads CASSFDRVIYEQYF. The CDR3 nucleotides are TGTGCCAGCAGTTTCGACAGGGTAATCTACGAGCAGTACTTC.

This clonotype was seen at least ten times. The chain recombines TRBV9 with TRBJ1-3; D unclear. With 3 bases removed from V and 2 bases from J, the gap between germline ends came to 3 bases. The length of the CDR3 is 12 residues. The germline V gene encodes CDR1 SGDLS and CDR2 YYNGEE. The chain's CDR3 is CASSGTGNTIYF. CDR3 DNA sequence: TGTGCCAGCAGCGGAACTGGAAACACCATATATTTT.

There are a few counts of this clonotype. This chain uses TRBV7-9 with TRBJ1-4, with D hard to call. Germline V lookup: CDR1 SEHNR, CDR2 FQNEAQ (reference sequence). Trimming removed 2 bases from V and 3 bases from J, with 4 bases in between. CDR3 length equals 13 residues. The CDR3 nucleotides are TGTGCCAGCAGCTTACCGGCTAATGAAAAACTGTTTTTT. Protein sequence: CASSLPANEKLFF.

The V call is TRBV11-1, the J call TRBJ2-2; D gene unclear. Trimming pared 8 bases from V and 2 bases from J, leaving 9 bases between. From germline, CDR1 is SGHAT and CDR2 FQDESV (reference sequence). This CDR3 is 13 amino acids long. The CDR3 sequence is CASPPTNTGELFF. For the CDR3, the DNA is TGTGCCAGCCCCCCTACCAACACCGGGGAGCTGTTTTTT.

This clonotype was seen repeatedly, ten times or more. The gene calls are TRBV11-2 and TRBJ2-7, with D maybe TRBD1 (6 bases). CDR1 SGHAT and CDR2 FQNNGV come from the germline V gene. The ends were cut back, 1 base at V and 3 bases at J, with 13 bases in the middle. The CDR3 is made up of 15 amino acids. Written as DNA, the CDR3 is TGTGCCAGCAGCTTAGGCTCAGGGGCCAACTACGAGCAGTACTTC. This translates into CASSLGSGANYEQYF.

The chain couples TRBV4-1 to TRBJ1-2, with D maybe TRBD1 (5 bases). Trimming left V 1 base short and J 5 bases short, with 11 bases between. Germline CDR1 is MGHRA and CDR2 is YSYEKL. The CDR3 is 14 amino acids. CDR3 nucleotide sequence: TGCGCCAGCAGCCAAGGGGCGGGGGGTTATGGCTACACCTTC. The encoded protein is CASSQGAGGYGYTF.